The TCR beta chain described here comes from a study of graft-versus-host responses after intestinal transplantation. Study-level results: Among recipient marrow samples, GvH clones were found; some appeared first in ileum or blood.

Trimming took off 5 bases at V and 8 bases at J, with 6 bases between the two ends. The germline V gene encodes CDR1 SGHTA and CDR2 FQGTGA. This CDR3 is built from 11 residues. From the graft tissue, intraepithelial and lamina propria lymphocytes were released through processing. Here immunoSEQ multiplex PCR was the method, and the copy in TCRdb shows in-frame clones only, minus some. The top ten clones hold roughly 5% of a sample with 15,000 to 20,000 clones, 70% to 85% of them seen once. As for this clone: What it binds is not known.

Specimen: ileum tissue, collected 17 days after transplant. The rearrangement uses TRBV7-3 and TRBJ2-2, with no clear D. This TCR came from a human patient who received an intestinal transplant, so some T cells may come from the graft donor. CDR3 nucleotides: TGTGCCAGCAGCCAAGGGGGGGAGCTGTTTTTT. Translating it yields CASSQGGELFF.